The T cell receptor (beta chain) described here comes from a study of control samples from healthy donors and cancer patients. Germline CDR1 and CDR2: SGHRS and YFSETQ. The CDR3 has 14 residues. V lost 6 bases to trimming and J lost 4 bases; unmatched junction nucleotides: 6. This table comes from immunoSEQ multiplex PCR, and its TCRdb copy is limited to in-frame clones, with some not included. The data contain around 100,000 clones, 92% of them seen just once; the ten biggest clones take up over 2%. V is TRBV5-1 and J is TRBJ2-2; 7 nucleotides match TRBD2. This sequence was found in a woman between 18 and 30 years old in good health. Sequencing was done on a sample of blood. The chain's CDR3 is CASNRERGTGELFF. The CDR3, as DNA: TGCGCCAGCAACCGGGAGCGGGGCACCGGGGAGCTGTTTTTT.